The 9 T cell receptor beta chains reported below all come from one sample, sequenced in a study of blood T cell repertoires in COVID-19. Method: immunoSEQ multiplex PCR; TCRdb's copy keeps in-frame clones and lacks some. The sample lists about 58,000 clones; around 81% were seen once. Material for sequencing was peripheral blood. The receptor set was obtained from a man of 80 years or more with COVID-19, enrolled during active disease.

In nucleotides, the CDR3 is TGTGCCAGCAGCCGCGGACAGGTTGCAACTAATGAAAAACTGTTTTTT. Protein sequence: CASSRGQVATNEKLFF. The V call is TRBV11-2, the J call TRBJ1-4; TRBD1 aligns across 7 bases. CDR1 and CDR2 from the germline V gene are SGHAT and FQNNGV. Unmatched junction bases numbered 6, after V lost 5 bases and J lost 0 bases. CDR3 length equals 16 residues.

CDR3 region: CASKGTGDRKQYF. CDR3 DNA: TGTGCCAGTAAGGGGACAGGGGATAGGAAGCAGTACTTC. This chain uses TRBV19 with TRBJ2-7, with 10 bases matching TRBD1. Looked up from germline, CDR1 is LNHDA and CDR2 is SQIVND (reference sequence). The junction had 8 bases not matched to a gene; V was cut back by 7 bases and J by 8 bases. The CDR3 spans 13 residues.

The chain uses TRBV5-1 and TRBJ1-2; TRBD1 matches at 7 bases. V trimming: 0 bases; J trimming: 4 bases; junction bases outside the gene matches: 6. The germline CDR1 and CDR2 sequences are SGHRS and YFSETQ. This CDR3 region has 15 residues. The CDR3 nucleotides read TGCGCCAGCAGCTTGGGACAGGGAACGTCCTATGGCTACACCTTC. This translates into CASSLGQGTSYGYTF.

The CDR3 loop reads CASSSRDRNTGELFF. The CDR3 DNA reads as TGTGCCAGCAGTTCCCGGGACAGAAACACCGGGGAGCTGTTTTTT. The chain links TRBV6-2 or TRBV6-3 to TRBJ2-2; 7 bases are shared with TRBD1. The trim removed 4 bases at V and 2 bases at J, leaving 4 bases unmatched. Germline values: CDR1 MNHEY, CDR2 SVGEGT. The CDR3 consists of 15 residues.

The genes are TRBV4-2 and TRBJ2-3; 9 bases map to TRBD1. The CDR3 spans 15 residues. The germline V gene has CDR1 LGHNA and CDR2 YNFKEQ. J lost 13 bases, V lost 1 base, and 12 bases had no gene match. The CDR3: CASSQGQGGTISEYF. DNA for the CDR3: TGTGCCAGCAGCCAAGGACAGGGGGGTACTATCTCCGAGTATTTT.

The rearrangement links TRBV28 to TRBJ1-2; maybe TRBD1 (5 bases). The CDR3 totals 14 residues. Deletions cut 3 bases from V and 6 bases from J, with 14 bases between. Germline CDR1 reads MDHEN; CDR2 reads SYDVKM. The CDR3 sequence: CASSFVFSRDGYTF. In DNA form, the CDR3 reads TGTGCCAGCAGTTTCGTTTTCAGCAGGGATGGCTACACCTTC.

This clone was seen a few times. V and J are TRBV29-1 and TRBJ1-2, with 9 bases fitting TRBD1. This CDR3 region has 12 residues. CDR1 and CDR2 from the germline V gene are SQVTM and ANQGSEA. J gave up 5 bases and V 6 bases, and 4 bases lay outside the gene matches. The CDR3 here is CSVGQGWYGYTF. The CDR3 nucleotides are TGCAGCGTCGGACAGGGGTGGTATGGCTACACCTTC.

V and J are TRBV29-1 and TRBJ2-5; D remains unclear. This CDR3 is built from 13 residues. CDR1 and CDR2 from the germline V gene are SQVTM and ANQGSEA. The V gene lost 4 bases and the J gene lost 1 base, with 10 bases spanning the gap. CDR3 coding DNA: TGCAGCGTTGGATTCGGGTTCCAAGAGACCCAGTACTTC. Its protein product is CSVGFGFQETQYF.

This chain connects TRBV7-2 to TRBJ2-1; D is uncertain. The V and J ends lost 1 base and 4 bases respectively, with 14 bases between them. CDR1 is SGHTA, CDR2 FQGNSA, per germline. The CDR3 runs to 16 residues. The CDR3 sequence is CASSLDSRRIYNEQFF. CDR3 nucleotide sequence: TGTGCCAGCAGCTTAGACTCACGGCGGATATACAATGAGCAGTTCTTC.